This T cell receptor beta chain is from a study of T cell repertoires in cytomegalovirus infection. Study information: Alongside well-studied HLA-B-restricted CMV epitopes, recently identified HLA-C-restricted CMV epitopes were also used.

From the reads, TCRdb called clonotypes with MiXCR, one entry per CDR3 protein. The sample holds approximately 990,000 distinct CDR3 sequences; 30% to 40% are singletons and the top ten take over 12%. A remark on this clonotype: Its antigen is not identified.

This CDR3 comprises 14 residues. The V end was cut by 4 bases, the J end by 7 bases, with 16 bases between. Germline CDR1 and CDR2: SGHAT and FQNNGV. The material sequenced was cultured CD8+ T cells from PBMCs, taken from culture after CMV antigen stimulation. The receptor was isolated from a human donor in good health (CMV status not recorded). Some clones in this sample may be carry-over from other donors' samples. The chain employs TRBV11-2 and TRBJ1-1; no reliable D call. The CDR3 loop is CASSSSWGSIEAFF. The CDR3 DNA sequence: TGTGCCAGCAGCTCGTCCTGGGGATCCATTGAAGCTTTCTTT. Looking up the rest from reference TRBV11-2 and TRBJ1-1 gives the full variable domain: EAGVAQSPRYKIIEKRQSVAFWCNPISGHATLYWYQQILGQGPKLLIQFQNNGVVDDSQLPKDRFSAERLKGVDSTLKIQPAKLEDSAVYLCASSSSWGSIEAFFGQGTRLTVV.